This T cell receptor beta chain came from a study of blood T cell repertoires in COVID-19. Study-wide background: T cells, B-cell-depleted T cells, or PBMCs supplied cDNA or gDNA.

In the authors' workflow: Using reference gene primer amplification, nucleated cell counts were estimated. Measured with immunoSEQ multiplex PCR; TCRdb has only the in-frame clones, and not every one. Clone size and V and J calls were adopted from that table, with D and trimming inferred from the DNA. The sample contains 130,000 to 150,000 clones, 80% to 90% of which appear only once. The CDR3 totals 13 residues. Deletions cut 7 bases from V and 5 bases from J, with 12 bases between. From germline, CDR1 is SNHLY and CDR2 FYNNEI. The genes are TRBV2 and TRBJ1-5; a possible D gene is TRBD1 (6 bases). The clonotype was recovered from a woman in her 50s with acute or convalescent COVID-19. The sequenced material came from peripheral blood. The CDR3 loop is CASNWDTYQPQHF. DNA for the CDR3: TGTGCCAGCAACTGGGACACCTATCAGCCCCAGCATTTT.